What follows is one T cell receptor (beta chain) and its context. No cognate antigen has been identified for it. The sample holds no much larger clone one base away, and base qualities are not on file. This sample is drawn from a study of cytomegalovirus exposure and HLA in healthy donors (dated by TCRdb to 2017 to 2019). Some background on the complete study: According to a later analysis, one platform produced both the 100 to 150 validation repertoires and the 620 or so repertoires of the first cohort. To predict cytomegalovirus infection status, the study combined high-throughput TCR immunosequencing, statistical association of individual TCRs with disease status, and machine learning. Besides the first cohort of under 700 subjects, a separate validation cohort made up of over 100 different subjects was used. The study was designed to test whether signatures of past pathogen exposure could be identified by cataloging public T cell receptors. Overall study results and their limits: The study gave a list of some 150 TCR beta chains associated with cytomegalovirus. The validation cohort had no HLA typing available for a later analysis, so co-occurrence within that cohort was assessed over all 120 or so repertoires. A later analysis found that TCRs clustered in the first cohort also tended to co-occur in the 120 or so validation repertoires, with more than 90% of cluster scores above 0. Three of the identified cytomegalovirus-associated TCR beta chains were confirmed in vitro to be specific for cytomegalovirus antigens. The authors suggested that the approach could potentially be extended to other disease states and immunological phenotypes. Across donors, most TCR sequences were observed very rarely, whereas some public TCRs were present in many individuals. The classifier was reported to diagnose cytomegalovirus status with high specificity and sensitivity in both the original and validation cohorts.

There are 15 amino acids in the CDR3, from cysteine to phenylalanine inclusive. Only the CDR3 DNA stays, 45 bases, in frame from base 1. CDR1 MDHEN and CDR2 SYDVKM are derived from the germline V gene. Between the V and J ends, shortened by 2 bases and 4 bases respectively, the junction contains 11 bases. Receptor libraries were prepared by the immunoSEQ multiplex PCR assay. The original pipeline was this. A statistical classification framework was built for diagnosing cytomegalovirus status from the catalog of TCR beta chain sequences. TCRdb's version of the immuneACCESS table is confined to in-frame rearrangements and falls short of the full clone set. An unresolved V gene accounts for under half of the shortfall where checked; the remainder is of unknown origin. V and J calls and clone size are those listed in that table; D and trimming were worked out from the DNA. The sample table contains under 150,000 clones; only one count was recorded for 70% to 90% of them. The ten most abundant clones make up 7% to 9% of the sample.

Separate from the approximately 700-subject first cohort, the validation cohort of about 110 subjects was the group to which the donors belonged. The receptor comes from a woman younger than 30 in good health and CMV-seropositive. Sequenced input: PBMCs. The chain is encoded by TRBV28 joined to TRBJ1-4, with the D gene not confidently named. The CDR3 region has the sequence CASSLIGGFNEKLFF. Here is the DNA: TGTGCCAGCAGTTTAATTGGCGGTTTTAATGAAAAACTGTTTTTT.